The next 26 T cell receptor beta chains were all read from a single sample in a study of cytomegalovirus exposure and HLA in healthy donors. Both 60 Vbeta primers and 13 Jbeta primers went into the PCR. Sequencing used immunoSEQ multiplex PCR; TCRdb keeps in-frame clones, though not all of them. The sample has fewer than 130,000 clones; around 80% are singletons. Sequencing was carried out using PBMCs. The receptors come from a woman between 40 and 55 years old in good health and CMV-seronegative.

The J gene is TRBJ2-5, the V gene TRBV7-2, with D unresolved. The V gene's germline CDR1 is SGHTA and CDR2 FQGNSA. The CDR3 covers 14 residues. V lost 1 base, J lost 3 bases, and 9 bases lay in between. The CDR3: CASSLEPSEETQYF. The CDR3 region has the DNA TGTGCCAGCAGCTTAGAACCTAGTGAAGAGACCCAGTACTTC. The variable domain in full, with the rest retrieved from reference TRBV7-2 and TRBJ2-5, is GAGVSQSPSNKVTEKGKDVELRCDPISGHTALYWYRQSLGQGLEFLIYFQGNSAPDKSGLPSDRFSAERTGGSVSTLTIQRTQQEDSAVYLCASSLEPSEETQYFGPGTRLLVL.

The CDR3 DNA is TGTGCCAGCACCATTGGGTCCGGACTCAGCACAGATACGCAGTATTTT. Protein product: CASTIGSGLSTDTQYF. V and J are TRBV7-2 and TRBJ2-3, with D tentatively TRBD2 (5 bases). This CDR3 contains 16 residues. Germline CDR1 is SGHTA and CDR2 is FQGNSA. Trimming pared 7 bases from V and 0 bases from J, leaving 17 bases between.

This clone was picked up a small number of times. V gene TRBV18 combines with J gene TRBJ2-3, with D unresolved. Germline CDR1 is KGHSH and CDR2 is LQKENI. The V end was cut by 6 bases, the J end by 0 bases, with 16 bases between. The CDR3 consists of 16 residues. CDR3 loop: CASSLRQGSSTDTQYF. DNA of the CDR3: TGTGCCAGCTCCCTCAGACAAGGATCAAGCACAGATACGCAGTATTTT.

The count of this clone is one. This chain connects TRBV28 to TRBJ2-3; TRBD1 aligns across 7 bases. The CDR3 contains 15 residues. Germline V lookup: CDR1 MDHEN, CDR2 SYDVKM. V lost 6 bases to trimming and J lost 6 bases; unmatched junction nucleotides: 12. The CDR3 DNA reads as TGTGCCAGCAGCTCGAGGGGGCAGGAAGGGGATACGCAGTATTTT. Translated: CASSSRGQEGDTQYF. Together with reference TRBV28 and TRBJ2-3, the CDR3 gives the full variable domain: DVKVTQSSRYLVKRTGEKVFLECVQDMDHENMFWYRQDPGLGLRLIYFSYDVKMKEKGDIPEGYSVSREKKERFSLILESASTNQTSMYLCASSSRGQEGDTQYFGPGTRLTVL.

The V gene is TRBV4-2, the J gene TRBJ1-1, with D unresolved. CDR1 LGHNA and CDR2 YNFKEQ come from the germline V gene. The CDR3 has 15 residues. The V end was cut by 0 bases, the J end by 6 bases, with 14 bases between. The CDR3 region has the DNA TGTGCCAGCAGCCAAGAGTGGGAGCGGGAAGCTGAAGCTTTCTTT. The encoded protein is CASSQEWEREAEAFF.

The chain recombines TRBV5-1 with TRBJ2-7; a weak D match, TRBD2 (6 bases). The CDR3 has 15 amino acids. V was cut by 0 bases and J by 5 bases, with 15 bases left in between. Germline V lookup: CDR1 SGHRS, CDR2 YFSETQ. The CDR3 DNA reads as TGCGCCAGCAGCTTGGGAGGGAGCGGGTACGACGAGCAGTACTTC. Amino acids: CASSLGGSGYDEQYF.

The chain's CDR3 is CASRRSGSNYEQYF. CDR3 in DNA: TGTGCCAGCCGGCGAAGCGGGAGTAACTACGAGCAGTACTTC. The V gene is TRBV6-5, the J gene TRBJ2-7; 8 bases map to TRBD2. CDR3 length: 14 residues. J was trimmed by 3 bases and V by 8 bases; bases with no gene match: 9. Germline V gene sequence: CDR1 MNHEY, CDR2 SVGAGI.

Written as DNA, the CDR3 is TGTGCCAGCAGTTTTCGGGGGGGGGCAGTTGTCTATGAGCAGTTCTTC. It specifies CASSFRGGAVVYEQFF. This chain uses TRBV27 with TRBJ2-1; TRBD2 aligns across 8 bases. The CDR3 spans 16 residues. V lost 3 bases to trimming and J lost 8 bases; unmatched junction nucleotides: 12. Germline-derived CDR1 and CDR2 are MNHEY and SMNVEV (reference sequence).

This clone was observed a few times. The V and J genes are TRBV19 and TRBJ2-1, with TRBD2 matching 9 bases. This CDR3 spans 13 amino acids. After removal of 3 bases from V and 13 bases from J, the junction contained 7 bases not matched to a gene. Germline V gene sequence: CDR1 LNHDA, CDR2 SQIVND (reference sequence). The CDR3 coding sequence is TGTGCCAGTAGTATCAAAAGCGGGGGGCCACAGTTCTTC. Its translation: CASSIKSGGPQFF.

The chain combines TRBV5-1 with TRBJ1-4; D unresolved. The CDR3 runs 16 residues. CDR1 is SGHRS, CDR2 YFSETQ, per germline. V was trimmed by 5 bases and J by 0 bases, leaving 14 bases between them. The CDR3 reads CASRLGVLSTNEKLFF. CDR3 bases: TGCGCCAGCAGGCTTGGAGTCCTGTCAACTAATGAAAAACTGTTTTTT.

This clone has a handful of counts. The gene calls are TRBV6-5 and TRBJ1-3; D unresolved. This CDR3 is built from 15 residues. Germline values: CDR1 MNHEY, CDR2 SVGAGI. V was cut by 7 bases and J by 0 bases, with 13 bases left in between. CDR3 protein: CASTRGVGSGNTIYF. For the CDR3, the DNA is TGTGCCAGCACCCGCGGGGTTGGCTCTGGAAACACCATATATTTT.

This clone was seen more than once but under ten times. This rearrangement joins TRBV5-6 to TRBJ1-1; the D is unclear. Germline V gives CDR1 SGHDT, CDR2 YYEEEE. This CDR3 spans 14 amino acids. V lost 0 bases and J 2 bases, leaving 8 bases between the germline ends. The CDR3 DNA follows: TGTGCCAGCAGCTTGGTTGGAGTTAACACTGAAGCTTTCTTT. Encoded protein: CASSLVGVNTEAFF.

The CDR3 DNA follows: TGTGCCAGCAGTTACGTCAGGGGGTCCTACAATGAGCAGTTCTTC. Protein product: CASSYVRGSYNEQFF. The rearrangement links TRBV6-5 to TRBJ2-1; 7 nucleotides line up with TRBD1. The germline V gene has CDR1 MNHEY and CDR2 SVGAGI. The CDR3 is made up of 15 amino acids. V trimming: 2 bases; J trimming: 1 base; junction bases outside the gene matches: 2.

V usage is TRBV28 and J usage is TRBJ2-7; 11 positions match TRBD2. The trim removed 5 bases at V and 3 bases at J, leaving 6 bases unmatched. From germline, CDR1 is MDHEN and CDR2 SYDVKM. The CDR3 runs to 15 residues. The CDR3 bases are TGTGCCAGCAGTCCCCTGGGACTAGCGGACTACGAGCAGTACTTC. As protein: CASSPLGLADYEQYF.

The V gene is TRBV30, the J gene TRBJ1-1; D is ambiguous. V dropped 3 bases and J dropped 5 bases, with 13 bases sitting between them. This CDR3 is 13 amino acids long. In germline, CDR1 is GTSNPN, CDR2 SVGIG (reference sequence). The chain's CDR3 is CAWREAGETEAFF. The CDR3 nucleotides read TGTGCCTGGAGGGAAGCGGGCGAAACTGAAGCTTTCTTT.

The rearrangement links TRBV4-2 to TRBJ1-1; unclear D gene. Germline lookup yields CDR1 LGHNA and CDR2 YNFKEQ. The length of the CDR3 is 15 residues. Trimming removed 2 bases at V and 3 bases at J, with 13 bases between. As DNA, the CDR3 is TGTGCCAGCAGCCAACCGGGAGACGCGGACACTGAAGCTTTCTTT. This encodes CASSQPGDADTEAFF.

V usage is TRBV9 and J usage is TRBJ1-6, with 9 positions matching TRBD1. Germline V gene sequence: CDR1 SGDLS, CDR2 YYNGEE. The trim removed 0 bases at V and 6 bases at J, leaving 1 base unmatched. The CDR3 loop spans 15 amino acids. Written as DNA, the CDR3 is TGTGCCAGCAGCGTAGAGGGACAGGGTAATTCACCCCTCCACTTT. Residues: CASSVEGQGNSPLHF.

The CDR3 DNA reads as TGTGCCAGCAGCCCGTCGGGACAGCTCTCTGGAAACACCATATATTTT. Its translation is CASSPSGQLSGNTIYF. The rearrangement uses TRBV7-8 and TRBJ1-3, with 7 bases fitting TRBD1. CDR3 length: 16 residues. CDR1 is SGHVS, CDR2 FQNEAQ, per germline. V shed 5 bases, J shed 0 bases, and the junction held 7 bases outside the gene matches.

The rearrangement links TRBV7-2 to TRBJ2-1; possible D gene TRBD1, 5 bases. Germline lookup yields CDR1 SGHTA and CDR2 FQGNSA. The CDR3 sequence is 14 residues long. Trimming took 7 bases from V and 5 from J, leaving 15 bases between them. The CDR3 here is CASKLVRGNNEQFF. The CDR3 coding sequence is TGTGCCAGCAAACTCGTAAGGGGAAACAATGAGCAGTTCTTC.

The chain joins TRBV28 to TRBJ1-3, with D possibly TRBD1 on 6 matching bases. Looked up from germline, CDR1 is MDHEN and CDR2 is SYDVKM. V lost 5 bases and J lost 4, with 18 bases in between. The CDR3 runs 16 residues. DNA for the CDR3: TGTGCCAGCAGTATCCGGGGAGGGGGAGCAGGAAACACCATATATTTT. Its protein is CASSIRGGGAGNTIYF. The full variable domain, rest sourced from reference TRBV28 and TRBJ1-3, is DVKVTQSSRYLVKRTGEKVFLECVQDMDHENMFWYRQDPGLGLRLIYFSYDVKMKEKGDIPEGYSVSREKKERFSLILESASTNQTSMYLCASSIRGGGAGNTIYFGEGSWLTVV.

The chain employs TRBV2 and TRBJ1-4; the match to TRBD1 covers 8 bases. Germline CDR1 SNHLY, CDR2 FYNNEI. This CDR3 spans 15 amino acids. V dropped 4 bases and J dropped 2; count of bases not matched to a gene: 3. CDR3 DNA sequence: TGTGCCAGCAGTGCCAGGGGGCCCACTAATGAAAAACTGTTTTTT. As protein: CASSARGPTNEKLFF.

The chain couples TRBV4-3 to TRBJ1-2, with D possibly TRBD1 on 5 matching bases. Trimming took off 0 bases at V and 4 bases at J, with 15 bases between the two ends. The CDR3 runs to 16 residues. The V gene's germline CDR1 is LGHNA and CDR2 YSLEER. CDR3: CASSQDGGGRGYGYTF. CDR3 bases: TGCGCCAGCAGCCAAGATGGGGGGGGAAGGGGCTATGGCTACACCTTC.

This clone was picked up one time. The chain couples TRBV9 to TRBJ2-3; TRBD2 aligns across 11 bases. The ends lost 0 bases at V and 1 base at J; junction bases unmatched: 1. Looked up from germline, CDR1 is SGDLS and CDR2 is YYNGEE. CDR3 length equals 16 residues. This chain's CDR3 is CASSVVTSGGTDTQYF. CDR3 bases: TGTGCCAGCAGCGTAGTGACTAGCGGGGGCACAGATACGCAGTATTTT. Variable domain in full (rest from reference TRBV9 and TRBJ2-3): DSGVTQTPKHLITATGQRVTLRCSPRSGDLSVYWYQQSLDQGLQFLIQYYNGEERAKGNILERFSAQQFPDLHSELNLSSLELGDSALYFCASSVVTSGGTDTQYFGPGTRLTVL.

In DNA, the CDR3 is TGCGCCAGCAGGCCCCAGGGAGGAGGTGAAAAACTGTTTTTT. It codes for CASRPQGGGEKLFF. This rearrangement joins TRBV5-1 to TRBJ1-4; TRBD1 is a possible D gene (5 bases). CDR1 is SGHRS and CDR2 is YFSETQ in the germline V gene. Trimming pared 5 bases from V and 7 bases from J, leaving 15 bases between. The CDR3 totals 14 residues.

V gene TRBV5-1 combines with J gene TRBJ1-2; no firm D call. CDR1 and CDR2 (germline): SGHRS, YFSETQ. This CDR3 has 13 residues. Trimming left V 0 bases short and J 5 bases short, with 8 bases between. This CDR3 reads CASSLDLEYGYTF. Written as DNA, the CDR3 is TGCGCCAGCAGCTTGGATCTAGAATATGGCTACACCTTC.

This chain connects TRBV11-2 to TRBJ2-2; 15 nucleotides line up with TRBD2. CDR3 length equals 17 residues. With V trimmed by 2 bases and J by 5 bases, 3 bases remained unmatched. Germline V gives CDR1 SGHAT, CDR2 FQNNGV. The CDR3 bases are TGTGCCAGCAGCTTACTCGGACTAGCGGGAGGGACCGGGGAGCTGTTTTTT. Its translation: CASSLLGLAGGTGELFF.